This T cell receptor beta chain stems from a study of cytomegalovirus exposure and HLA in healthy donors. Findings and caveats of the study: Specific recognition of CMV antigens was confirmed in vitro for a few chains (all CMV-associated).

Notes on this clone: Its antigen is not identified.

The CDR3 runs to 15 residues. Trimming cost V 4 bases and J 5 bases, with 18 bases left between them. From germline, CDR1 is MNHEY and CDR2 SVGAGI. Using immunoSEQ multiplex PCR, the repertoire was profiled, and TCRdb retains in-frame clones only, with some absent. The sample lists more than 90,000 clones, more than 75% occurring once. The sample consisted of PBMCs. The chain recombines TRBV6-5 with TRBJ2-7, with D hard to call. The TCR comes from a man in his late teens or twenties in good health and CMV-seronegative. This chain's CDR3 is CASSSSQSTSDEQYF. CDR3 DNA: TGTGCCAGCAGTTCAAGTCAATCCACGAGCGACGAGCAGTACTTC.